This T cell receptor (beta chain) was sequenced during a study of CD8+ T cells in alopecia areata. Study results and caveats: Scalp sequencing captures resident alphabeta T cells of normal skin too. Compared with mice, patients displayed less clear TCR sharing, possibly for HLA-related reasons. More clonal than normal scalp was lesional scalp, particularly alopecia totalis/universalis.

Lesional scalp tissue (obtained by punch biopsy) and peripheral blood were collected from alopecia areata patients. The V gene's germline CDR1 is MNHEY and CDR2 SVGAGI. The germline V and J ends were trimmed by 0 bases and 4 bases, with 9 bases remaining between them. CDR3 length: 14 amino acids. Extracted from the samples, RNA was reverse transcribed into cDNA to serve as the sequencing template. This table comes from immunoSEQ multiplex PCR, and its TCRdb copy is limited to in-frame clones, with some not included. There are fewer than 150,000 clones in the sample; roughly 58% occur only once, and roughly 4.8% lies in the top ten. Concerning this clone itself: What it recognizes is unknown.

The sequence came from a human donor with alopecia areata. The J gene is TRBJ2-5, the V gene TRBV6-5; D gene unclear. Sequencing was performed on CD4+ T cells sorted from blood, taken at week 0. The CDR3 DNA follows: TGTGCCAGCAGTTACTCGAGACCACCAGAGACCCAGTACTTC. This gives the protein CASSYSRPPETQYF.